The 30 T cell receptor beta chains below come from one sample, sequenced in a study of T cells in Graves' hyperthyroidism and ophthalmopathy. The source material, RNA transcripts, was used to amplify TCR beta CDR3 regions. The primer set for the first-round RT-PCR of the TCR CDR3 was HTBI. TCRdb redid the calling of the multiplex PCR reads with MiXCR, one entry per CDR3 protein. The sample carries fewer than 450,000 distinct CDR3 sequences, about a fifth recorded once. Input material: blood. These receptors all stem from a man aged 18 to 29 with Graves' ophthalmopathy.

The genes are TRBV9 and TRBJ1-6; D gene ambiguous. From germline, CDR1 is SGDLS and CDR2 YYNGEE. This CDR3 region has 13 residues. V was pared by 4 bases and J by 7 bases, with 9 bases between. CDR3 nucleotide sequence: TGTGCCAGCAGCCCCAGAAGGAATTCACCCCTCCACTTT. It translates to CASSPRRNSPLHF.

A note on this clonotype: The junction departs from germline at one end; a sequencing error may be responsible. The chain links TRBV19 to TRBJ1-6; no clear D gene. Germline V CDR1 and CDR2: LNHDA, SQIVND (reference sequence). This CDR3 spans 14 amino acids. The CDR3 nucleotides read TGTGCCAGTAGTGCCCAGGAGTATATTTCACCCCTCCACTTT. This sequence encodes CASSAQEYISPLHF.

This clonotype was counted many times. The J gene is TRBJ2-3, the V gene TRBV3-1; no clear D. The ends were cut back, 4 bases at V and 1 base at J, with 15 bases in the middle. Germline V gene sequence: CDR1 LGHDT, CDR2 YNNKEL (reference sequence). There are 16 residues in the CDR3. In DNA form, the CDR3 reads TGTGCCAGCAGCCTTCCCCGCGGCCCTGGCACAGATACGCAGTATTTT. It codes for CASSLPRGPGTDTQYF.

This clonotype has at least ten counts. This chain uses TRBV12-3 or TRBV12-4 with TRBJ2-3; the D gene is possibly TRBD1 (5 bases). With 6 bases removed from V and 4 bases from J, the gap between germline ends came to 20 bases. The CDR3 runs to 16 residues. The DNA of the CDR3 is TGTGCCAGCAGCTCGGCAGGTGGGGCCGAATCAGATACGCAGTATTTT. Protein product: CASSSAGGAESDTQYF.

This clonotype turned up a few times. The CDR3 loop reads CASSTYNSPLHF. In DNA, the CDR3 is TGTGCCAGCTCCACCTATAATTCACCCCTCCACTTT. The rearrangement links TRBV25-1 to TRBJ1-6; no reliable D call. Looked up from germline, CDR1 is MGHDK and CDR2 is SYGVNS. The CDR3 extends over 12 amino acids. V was shortened by 8 bases and J by 2 bases, with 4 bases between the two germline ends.

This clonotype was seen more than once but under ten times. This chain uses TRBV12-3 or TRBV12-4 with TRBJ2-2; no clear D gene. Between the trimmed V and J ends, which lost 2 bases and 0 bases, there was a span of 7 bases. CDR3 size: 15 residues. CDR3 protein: CASSLSLSNTGELFF. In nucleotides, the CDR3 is TGTGCCAGCAGTTTATCGCTATCGAACACCGGGGAGCTGTTTTTT.

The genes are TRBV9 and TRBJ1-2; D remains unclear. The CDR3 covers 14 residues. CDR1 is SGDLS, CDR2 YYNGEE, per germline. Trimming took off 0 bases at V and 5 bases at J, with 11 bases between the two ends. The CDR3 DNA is TGTGCCAGCAGCGTAGAGCCGGCAGGATATGGCTACACCTTC. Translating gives CASSVEPAGYGYTF.

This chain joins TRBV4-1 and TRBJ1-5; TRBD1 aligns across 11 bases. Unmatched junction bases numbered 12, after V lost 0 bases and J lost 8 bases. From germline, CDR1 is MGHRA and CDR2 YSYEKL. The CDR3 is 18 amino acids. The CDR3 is CASSQDWEGDRGWKPQHF. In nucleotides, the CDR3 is TGCGCCAGCAGCCAAGATTGGGAAGGGGACAGGGGGTGGAAGCCCCAGCATTTT.

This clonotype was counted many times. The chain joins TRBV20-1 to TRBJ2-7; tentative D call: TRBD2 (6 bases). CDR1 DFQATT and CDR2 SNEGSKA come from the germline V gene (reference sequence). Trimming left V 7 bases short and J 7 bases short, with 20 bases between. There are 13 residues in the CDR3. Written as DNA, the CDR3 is TGCAGTGTCGGACTACCGAGCTACGTGGAGCAGTACTTC. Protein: CSVGLPSYVEQYF.

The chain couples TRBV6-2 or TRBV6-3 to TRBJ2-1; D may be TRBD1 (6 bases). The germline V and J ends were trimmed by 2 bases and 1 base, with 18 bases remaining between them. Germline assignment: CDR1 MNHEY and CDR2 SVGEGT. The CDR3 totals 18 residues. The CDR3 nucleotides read TGTGCCAGCAGTTACCAACTGTCCGGGACAAATTCCTACAATGAGCAGTTCTTC. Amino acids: CASSYQLSGTNSYNEQFF.

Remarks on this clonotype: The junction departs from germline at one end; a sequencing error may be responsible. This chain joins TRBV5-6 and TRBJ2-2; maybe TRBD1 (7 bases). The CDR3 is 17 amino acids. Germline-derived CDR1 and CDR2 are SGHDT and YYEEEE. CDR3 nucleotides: TGTGCCAGCAGCTTGGAAACGTCAGCCTACCCCAGGGGGGAACTGTTTTTT. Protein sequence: CASSLETSAYPRGELFF.

The CDR3 nucleotides are TGCAGTGCTAGTCCCGGGCTAGCCGCCTCCTACGAGCAGTACTTC. It yields the protein CSASPGLAASYEQYF. The J gene is TRBJ2-7, the V gene TRBV20-1; maybe TRBD2 (5 bases). The CDR3 runs 15 residues. The germline CDR1 and CDR2 sequences are DFQATT and SNEGSKA (reference sequence). V was shortened by 3 bases and J by 0 bases, with 15 bases between the two germline ends.

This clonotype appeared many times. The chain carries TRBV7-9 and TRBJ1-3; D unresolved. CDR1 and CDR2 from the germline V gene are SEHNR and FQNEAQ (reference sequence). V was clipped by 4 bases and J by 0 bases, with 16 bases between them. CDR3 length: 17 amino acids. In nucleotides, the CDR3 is TGTGCCAGCAGCTCCGCCCGCTCAGGTGGCTCTGGAAACACCATATATTTT. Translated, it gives CASSSARSGGSGNTIYF.

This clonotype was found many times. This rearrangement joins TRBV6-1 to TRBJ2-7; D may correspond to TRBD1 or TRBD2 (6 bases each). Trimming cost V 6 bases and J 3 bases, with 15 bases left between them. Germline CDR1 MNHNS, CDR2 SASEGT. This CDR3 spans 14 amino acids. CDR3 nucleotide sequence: TGTGCCAGCAGGACTAGGGACACAGACTACGAGCAGTACTTC. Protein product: CASRTRDTDYEQYF.

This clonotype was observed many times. Here the CDR3 reads CASSQQGRYGYTF. In DNA, the CDR3 is TGTGCCAGCAGTCAACAGGGGAGGTATGGCTACACCTTC. The J gene is TRBJ1-2, the V gene TRBV27; 7 nucleotides line up with TRBD1. This CDR3 is 13 amino acids long. CDR1 is MNHEY and CDR2 is SMNVEV in the germline V gene (reference sequence). The V and J ends lost 5 bases and 5 bases, in that order; junction bases with no gene match: 5.

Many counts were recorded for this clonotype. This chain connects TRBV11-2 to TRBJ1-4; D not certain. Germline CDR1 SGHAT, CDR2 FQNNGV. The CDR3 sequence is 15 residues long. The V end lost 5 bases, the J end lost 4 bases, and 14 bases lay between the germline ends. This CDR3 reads CASSLLGDLNEKLFF. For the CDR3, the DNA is TGTGCCAGCAGCCTGTTGGGAGACCTTAATGAAAAACTGTTTTTT.

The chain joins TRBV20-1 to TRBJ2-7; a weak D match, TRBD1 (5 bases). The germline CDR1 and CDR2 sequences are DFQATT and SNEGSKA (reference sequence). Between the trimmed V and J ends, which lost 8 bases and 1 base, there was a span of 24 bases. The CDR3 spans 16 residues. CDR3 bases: TGCAGTACGACAGCCCCCCGGGCAGCCCTTTCCTACGAGCAGTACTTC. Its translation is CSTTAPRAALSYEQYF.

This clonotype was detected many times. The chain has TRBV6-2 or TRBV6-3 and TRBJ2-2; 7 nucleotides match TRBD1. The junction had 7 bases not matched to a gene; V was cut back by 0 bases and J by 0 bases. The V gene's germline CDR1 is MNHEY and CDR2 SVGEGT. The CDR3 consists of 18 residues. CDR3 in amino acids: CASSYSKYRGTNTGELFF. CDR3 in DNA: TGTGCCAGCAGTTACTCGAAGTACAGGGGAACGAACACCGGGGAGCTGTTTTTT.

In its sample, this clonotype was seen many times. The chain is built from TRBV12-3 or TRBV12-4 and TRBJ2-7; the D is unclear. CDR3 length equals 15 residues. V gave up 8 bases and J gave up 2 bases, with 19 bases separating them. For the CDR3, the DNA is TGTGCCAGCGGGGATGGGCATACAGCGACCTACGAGCAGTACTTC. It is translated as CASGDGHTATYEQYF.

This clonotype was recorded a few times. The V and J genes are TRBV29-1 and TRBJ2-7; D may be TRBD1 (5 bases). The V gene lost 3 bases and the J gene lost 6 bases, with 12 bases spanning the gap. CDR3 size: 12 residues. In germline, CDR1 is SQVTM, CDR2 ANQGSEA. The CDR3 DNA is TGCAGCGTTGAGGGCCAGGGTTTCGAGCAGTACTTC. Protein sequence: CSVEGQGFEQYF.

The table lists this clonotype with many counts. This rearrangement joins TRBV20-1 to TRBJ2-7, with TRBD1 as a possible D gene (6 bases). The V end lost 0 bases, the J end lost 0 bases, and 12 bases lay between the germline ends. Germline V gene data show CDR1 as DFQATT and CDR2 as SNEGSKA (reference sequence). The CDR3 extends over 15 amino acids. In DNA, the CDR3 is TGCAGTGCTAGAGATCTCACAGGGAACTCCTACGAGCAGTACTTC. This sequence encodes CSARDLTGNSYEQYF.

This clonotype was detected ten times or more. The CDR3: CSATSGGNYNEQFF. CDR3 nucleotides: TGCAGTGCTACCTCCGGGGGGAACTACAATGAGCAGTTCTTC. The chain is built from TRBV20-1 and TRBJ2-1; 7 bases align to TRBD2. CDR1 is DFQATT and CDR2 is SNEGSKA in the germline V gene (reference sequence). The V segment lost 4 bases and the J segment 3 bases; nucleotides outside the gene matches: 6. The CDR3 totals 14 residues.

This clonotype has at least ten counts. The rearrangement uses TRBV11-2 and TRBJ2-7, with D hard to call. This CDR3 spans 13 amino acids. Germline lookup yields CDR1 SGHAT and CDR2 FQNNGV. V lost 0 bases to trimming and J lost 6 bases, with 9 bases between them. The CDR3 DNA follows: TGTGCCAGCAGCTTAGAATCTTCTGGCGAGCAGTACTTC. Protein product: CASSLESSGEQYF.

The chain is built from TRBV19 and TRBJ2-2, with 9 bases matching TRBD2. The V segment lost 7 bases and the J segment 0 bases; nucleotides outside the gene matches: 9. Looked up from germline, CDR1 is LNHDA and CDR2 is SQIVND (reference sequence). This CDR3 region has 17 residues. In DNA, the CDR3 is TGTGCCAGTACCCTGGCCGCGGGGGGGCCGAACACCGGGGAGCTGTTTTTT. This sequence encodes CASTLAAGGPNTGELFF.

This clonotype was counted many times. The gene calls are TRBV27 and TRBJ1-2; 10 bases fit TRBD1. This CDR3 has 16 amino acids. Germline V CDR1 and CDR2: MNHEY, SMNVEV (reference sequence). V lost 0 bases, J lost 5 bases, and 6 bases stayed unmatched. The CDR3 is CASSLSFGTGVYGYTF. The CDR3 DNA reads TGTGCCAGCAGTTTATCCTTCGGGACAGGGGTTTATGGCTACACCTTC.

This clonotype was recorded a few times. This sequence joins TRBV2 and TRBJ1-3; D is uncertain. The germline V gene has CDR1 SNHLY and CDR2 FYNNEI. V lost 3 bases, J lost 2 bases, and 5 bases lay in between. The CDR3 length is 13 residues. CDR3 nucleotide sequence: TGTGCCAGCAGTGATTCCCCTGGAAACACCATATATTTT. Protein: CASSDSPGNTIYF.

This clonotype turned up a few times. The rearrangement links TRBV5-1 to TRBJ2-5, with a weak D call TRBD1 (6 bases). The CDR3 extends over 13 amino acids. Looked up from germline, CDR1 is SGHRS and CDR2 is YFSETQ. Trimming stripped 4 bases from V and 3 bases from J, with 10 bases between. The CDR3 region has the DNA TGCGCCAGCAGCCGACAGGCCAAAGAGACCCAGTACTTC. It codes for CASSRQAKETQYF.

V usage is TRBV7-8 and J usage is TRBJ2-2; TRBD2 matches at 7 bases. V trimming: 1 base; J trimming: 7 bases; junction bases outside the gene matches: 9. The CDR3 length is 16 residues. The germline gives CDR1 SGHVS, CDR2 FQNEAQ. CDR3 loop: CASSLGGGGLDGELFF. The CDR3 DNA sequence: TGTGCCAGCAGCTTAGGTGGGGGGGGTCTGGACGGGGAGCTGTTTTTT.

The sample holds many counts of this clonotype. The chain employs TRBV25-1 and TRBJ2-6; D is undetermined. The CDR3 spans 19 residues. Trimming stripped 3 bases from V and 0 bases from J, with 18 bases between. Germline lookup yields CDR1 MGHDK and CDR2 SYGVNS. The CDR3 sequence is CASSDFPAPAPSGANVLTF. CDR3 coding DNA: TGTGCCAGCAGTGACTTCCCAGCCCCTGCTCCCTCTGGGGCCAACGTCCTGACTTTC.

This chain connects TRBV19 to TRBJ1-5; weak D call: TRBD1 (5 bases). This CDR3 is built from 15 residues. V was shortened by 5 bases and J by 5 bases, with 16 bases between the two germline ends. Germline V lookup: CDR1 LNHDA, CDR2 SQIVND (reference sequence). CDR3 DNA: TGTGCCAGTAGTTTGACGTCAGGGCTAGATCAGCCCCAGCATTTT. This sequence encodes CASSLTSGLDQPQHF.